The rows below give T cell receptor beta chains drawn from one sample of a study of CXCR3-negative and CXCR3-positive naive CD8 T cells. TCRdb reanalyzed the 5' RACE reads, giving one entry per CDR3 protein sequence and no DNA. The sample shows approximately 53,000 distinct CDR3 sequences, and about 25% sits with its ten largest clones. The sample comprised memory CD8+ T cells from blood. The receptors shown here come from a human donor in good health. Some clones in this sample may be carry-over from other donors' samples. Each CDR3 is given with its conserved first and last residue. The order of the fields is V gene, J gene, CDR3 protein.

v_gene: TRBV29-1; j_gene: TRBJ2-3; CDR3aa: CSVEDLPWTESSTDTQYF
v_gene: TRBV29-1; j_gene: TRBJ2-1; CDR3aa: CSVEDTHWRNEQFF
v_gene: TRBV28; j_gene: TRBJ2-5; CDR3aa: CASSLRWGLETQYF
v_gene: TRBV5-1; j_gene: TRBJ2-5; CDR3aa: CASSLVLAGFQETQYF
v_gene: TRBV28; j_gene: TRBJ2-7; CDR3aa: CASSQRTSGNYEQYF
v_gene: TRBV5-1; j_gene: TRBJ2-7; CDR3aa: CASSQTQGSEQYF
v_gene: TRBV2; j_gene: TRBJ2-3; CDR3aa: CASPTVAFPTDTQYF
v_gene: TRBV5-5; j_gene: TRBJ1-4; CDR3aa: CASSLFPGGEKLFF
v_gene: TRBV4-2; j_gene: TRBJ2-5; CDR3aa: CASSQVLGVGDQETQYF
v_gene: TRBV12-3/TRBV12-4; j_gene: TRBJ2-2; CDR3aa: CASSLSTLAGVGELFF
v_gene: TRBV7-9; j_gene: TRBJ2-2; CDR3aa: CASRHETSVNTGELFF
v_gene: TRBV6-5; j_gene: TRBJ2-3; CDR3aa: CASRPTSGGAQDTQYF
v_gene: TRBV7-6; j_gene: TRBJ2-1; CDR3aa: CASSLSGRYNEQFF
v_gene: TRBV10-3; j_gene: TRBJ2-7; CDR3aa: CAISELASGGGYEQYF
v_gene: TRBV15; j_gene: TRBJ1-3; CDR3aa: CATSPSGNTIYF
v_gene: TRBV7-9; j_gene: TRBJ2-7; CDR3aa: CASSLPSSYEQYF
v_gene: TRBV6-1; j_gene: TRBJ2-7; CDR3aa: CASSEAGTGAYEQYF
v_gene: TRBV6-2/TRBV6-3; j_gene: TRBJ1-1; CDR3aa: CASSTLDRATLNTEAFF
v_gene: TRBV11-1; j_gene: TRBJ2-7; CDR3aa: CASSLATGPAFF
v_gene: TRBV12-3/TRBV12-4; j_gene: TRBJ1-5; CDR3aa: CASSLSQPQHF
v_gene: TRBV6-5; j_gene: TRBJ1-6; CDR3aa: CASQGFDNSPLHF
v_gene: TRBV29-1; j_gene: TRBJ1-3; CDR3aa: CSVEDPELVNTIYF
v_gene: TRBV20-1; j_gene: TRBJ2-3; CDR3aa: CSARVPTSTDTQYF
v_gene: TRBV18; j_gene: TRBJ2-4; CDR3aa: CASSPNDRESGKNIQYF
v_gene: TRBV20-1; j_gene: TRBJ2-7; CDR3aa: CSAMDRVRGYGSYEQYF
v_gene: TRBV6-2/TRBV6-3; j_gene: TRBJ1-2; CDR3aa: CASSYTVKDYGYTF
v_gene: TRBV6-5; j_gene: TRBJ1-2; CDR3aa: CASKIRVWSDGYTF
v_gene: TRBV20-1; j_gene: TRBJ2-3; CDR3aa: CSASFASGRFTDTQYF
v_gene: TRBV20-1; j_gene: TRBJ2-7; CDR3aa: CSASGGAADEQYF
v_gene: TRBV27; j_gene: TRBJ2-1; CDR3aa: CASSLGDWSSYNEQFF
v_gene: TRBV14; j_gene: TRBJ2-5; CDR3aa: CASSKREGAETQYF
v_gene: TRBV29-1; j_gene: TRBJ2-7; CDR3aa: CSVVQQGSSYEQYF
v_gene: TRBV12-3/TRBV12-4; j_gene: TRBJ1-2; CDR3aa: CASSLTGKGYTF
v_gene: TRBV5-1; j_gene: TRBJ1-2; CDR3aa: CASSLEGATNYGYTF
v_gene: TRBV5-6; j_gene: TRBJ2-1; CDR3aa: CASSLQLEAGGSYNEQFF
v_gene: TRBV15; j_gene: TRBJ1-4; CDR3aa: CATSRGVANPNEKLFF
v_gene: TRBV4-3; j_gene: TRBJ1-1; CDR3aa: CASSQERALNTEAFF
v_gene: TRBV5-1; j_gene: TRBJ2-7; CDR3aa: CASSSVLAGAGEQYF
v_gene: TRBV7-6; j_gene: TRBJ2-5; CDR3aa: CASSWGGSGETQYF
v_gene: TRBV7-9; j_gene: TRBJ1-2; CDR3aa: CASSLVGDGYTF
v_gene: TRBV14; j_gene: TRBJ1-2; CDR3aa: CASSQGAFTNYGYTF
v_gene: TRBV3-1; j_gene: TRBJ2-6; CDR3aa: CASSQDLMAGANVLTF